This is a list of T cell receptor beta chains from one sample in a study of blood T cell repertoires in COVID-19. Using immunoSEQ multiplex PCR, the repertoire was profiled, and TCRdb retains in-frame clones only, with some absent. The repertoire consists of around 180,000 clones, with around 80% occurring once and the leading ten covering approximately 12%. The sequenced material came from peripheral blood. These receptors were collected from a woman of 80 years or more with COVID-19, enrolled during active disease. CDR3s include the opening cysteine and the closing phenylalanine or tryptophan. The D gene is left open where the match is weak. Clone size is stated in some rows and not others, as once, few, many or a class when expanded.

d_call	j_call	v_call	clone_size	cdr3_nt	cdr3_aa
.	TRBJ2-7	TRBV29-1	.	TGCAGCGTTGATAGGGAAGGGCAGGGTGTAGGGCAGTACTTC	CSVDREGQGVGQYF
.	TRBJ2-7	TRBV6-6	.	TGTGCCAGCAGCCGCGGACATACTAAGGACGAGCAGTACTTC	CASSRGHTKDEQYF
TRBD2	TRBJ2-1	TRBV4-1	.	TGCGCCAGCGGGGCCCCGGGGCTAGCGGGAGTCAGCTCCTACAATGAGCAGTTCTTC	CASGAPGLAGVSSYNEQFF
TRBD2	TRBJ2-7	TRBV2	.	TGTGCCAGCAGTGAATGGCTAGCGGGATCCTACGAGCAGTACTTC	CASSEWLAGSYEQYF
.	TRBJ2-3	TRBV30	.	TGTGCCTGGAGTCTCGGAACTAGCAGACCTCCGCAGTATTTT	CAWSLGTSRPPQYF
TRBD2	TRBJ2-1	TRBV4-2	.	TGTGCCAGCAGCCAAGATGTGCTAGCGGGGGGGCCGAATGAGCAGTTCTTC	CASSQDVLAGGPNEQFF
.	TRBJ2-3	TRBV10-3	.	TGTGCCTCTTCGCGGACTACCTACACAGATACGCAGTATTTT	CASSRTTYTDTQYF
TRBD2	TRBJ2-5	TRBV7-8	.	TGTGCCAGCAGCTTAGAAATTAGCGGGGGGGAGACCCAGTACTTC	CASSLEISGGETQYF
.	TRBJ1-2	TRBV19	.	TGTGCCAGTAGCCCGAACGGGCAGGGTATTCAATACACCTTC	CASSPNGQGIQYTF
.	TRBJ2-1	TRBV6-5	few	TGTGCCAGCAGGTATACAAACAATGAGCAGTTCTTC	CASRYTNNEQFF
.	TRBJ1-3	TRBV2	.	TGTGCCAGCAGTGAAGTCGGTATCCTTGGAAACACCATATATTTT	CASSEVGILGNTIYF
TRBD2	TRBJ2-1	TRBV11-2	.	TGTGCCAGCAGGGGGATACTAGCGGGGGGAACCTCCTACAATGAGCAGTTCTTC	CASRGILAGGTSYNEQFF
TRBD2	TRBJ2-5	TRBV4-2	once	TGTGCCAGCAGCCCCTCCTCTAGCGGGGAGACCCAGTACTTC	CASSPSSSGETQYF
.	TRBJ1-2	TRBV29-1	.	TGCAGCGTTGGACAGGCAAACTATGGCTACACCTTC	CSVGQANYGYTF
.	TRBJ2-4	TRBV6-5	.	TGTGCCAGCAGTTACTCTGGCGGACTAGCCAAAAACATTCAGTACTTC	CASSYSGGLAKNIQYF
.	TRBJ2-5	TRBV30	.	TGTGCCTGGAGTGTAGGGGGAGAGACCCAGTACTTC	CAWSVGGETQYF
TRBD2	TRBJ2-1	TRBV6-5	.	TGTGCCAGCAGTCCCCCCCCGCGGGGGGCAGCTGAGCAGTTCTTC	CASSPPPRGAAEQFF
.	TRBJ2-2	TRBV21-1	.	TGTGCCAGCAGCAAAGAACCGGGACTAGCGACCGGGGAGCTGTTTTTT	CASSKEPGLATGELFF